Below are 8 T cell receptor beta chains sequenced from a single sample in a study of molecular identifiers for immune sequencing clone quantification. TCRdb fed the PCR reads into MiXCR, producing one record per CDR3 protein. The sample lists around 89,000 distinct CDR3 sequences, around a fifth seen once, with roughly 0.93% in the top ten. The sequenced material came from naive CD8+ T cells from blood, with Jurkat cell RNA spiked in. Documented subset: FACS-sorted CD8+CD4-CCR7+CD45RA+ naive T cells. These receptors were obtained from a human donor in good health. Some libraries in this study had Jurkat cell RNA spiked in.

This clonotype was counted at least ten times. The V call is TRBV6-2 or TRBV6-3, the J call TRBJ2-7, with D possibly being TRBD1 (6 bases). This CDR3 has 17 amino acids. The germline V gene encodes CDR1 MNHEY and CDR2 SVGEGT. The V gene lost 8 bases and the J gene lost 3 bases, with 26 bases spanning the gap. CDR3 amino acids: CASHGPGHPTPNYEQYF. The CDR3 DNA is TGTGCCAGCCATGGACCGGGACACCCAACACCTAACTACGAGCAGTACTTC.

This clonotype has a handful of counts. This sequence joins TRBV12-3 or TRBV12-4 and TRBJ1-2; D is ambiguous. This CDR3 is 14 amino acids long. Trimming pared 6 bases from V and 4 bases from J, leaving 15 bases between. CDR3 in amino acids: CASSGAPVGYGYTF. CDR3 sequence (DNA): TGTGCCAGCAGCGGAGCTCCGGTTGGCTATGGCTACACCTTC.

The sample holds many counts of this clonotype. The rearrangement joins TRBV6-6 to TRBJ2-3; D perhaps matches TRBD2 (5 bases). Germline CDR1 and CDR2: MNHNY and SVGAGI (reference sequence). The V end lost 0 bases, the J end lost 4 bases, and 14 bases lay between the germline ends. CDR3 length: 16 residues. The CDR3 DNA is TGTGCCAGCAGTTACTCGAGTAGCGTCTTGGCAGATACGCAGTATTTT. This encodes CASSYSSSVLADTQYF.

This clonotype was detected ten times or more. This chain links TRBV20-1 with TRBJ2-7; D remains ambiguous. V was cut by 1 base and J by 1 base, with 2 bases left in between. CDR1 and CDR2 (germline): DFQATT, SNEGSKA (reference sequence). The CDR3 consists of 11 residues. CDR3 residues: CSARVSYEQYF. Written as DNA, the CDR3 is TGCAGTGCTAGAGTGTCCTACGAGCAGTACTTC.

This clonotype was recorded many times. This chain joins TRBV10-3 and TRBJ2-5, with D possibly matching TRBD1 (6 bases). CDR1 is ENHRY and CDR2 is SYGVKD in the germline V gene. CDR3 size: 13 residues. V was cut by 4 bases and J by 5 bases, with 11 bases left in between. CDR3 amino acids: CAISGEGEETQYF. CDR3 DNA sequence: TGTGCCATCAGTGGAGAGGGGGAGGAGACCCAGTACTTC.

This clonotype was recorded at least ten times. J is TRBJ1-1 and V is TRBV9; a weak D match, TRBD1 (5 bases). V was shortened by 4 bases and J by 7 bases, with 14 bases between the two germline ends. Germline CDR1 is SGDLS and CDR2 is YYNGEE. This CDR3 is 13 amino acids long. The CDR3 DNA sequence: TGTGCCAGCAGCCCGGGACCGGGGGATGAAGCTTTCTTT. Protein product: CASSPGPGDEAFF. The full variable domain, with the rest looked up from reference TRBV9 and TRBJ1-1, is DSGVTQTPKHLITATGQRVTLRCSPRSGDLSVYWYQQSLDQGLQFLIQYYNGEERAKGNILERFSAQQFPDLHSELNLSSLELGDSALYFCASSPGPGDEAFFGQGTRLTVV.

In its sample, this clonotype was seen many times. V and J are TRBV28 and TRBJ2-7; D tentatively fits TRBD1 or TRBD2 (6 bases each). Germline-derived CDR1 and CDR2 are MDHEN and SYDVKM. The CDR3 sequence is 15 residues long. Trimming stripped 3 bases from V and 2 bases from J, with 14 bases between. CDR3 residues: CASSLSRGGTYEQYF. The CDR3 DNA reads TGTGCCAGCAGTTTGAGCAGGGGCGGGACCTACGAGCAGTACTTC.

This clonotype was counted ten times or more. CDR3 region: CASSQVSSLAGLYQETQYF. CDR3 in DNA: TGTGCCAGCAGCCAAGTTAGTTCCCTAGCGGGGTTGTACCAAGAGACCCAGTACTTC. The chain couples TRBV14 to TRBJ2-5; 9 bases map to TRBD2. CDR3 length equals 19 residues. Germline-derived CDR1 and CDR2 are SGHDN and FVKESK. After removal of 1 base from V and 0 bases from J, the junction contained 12 bases not matched to a gene.